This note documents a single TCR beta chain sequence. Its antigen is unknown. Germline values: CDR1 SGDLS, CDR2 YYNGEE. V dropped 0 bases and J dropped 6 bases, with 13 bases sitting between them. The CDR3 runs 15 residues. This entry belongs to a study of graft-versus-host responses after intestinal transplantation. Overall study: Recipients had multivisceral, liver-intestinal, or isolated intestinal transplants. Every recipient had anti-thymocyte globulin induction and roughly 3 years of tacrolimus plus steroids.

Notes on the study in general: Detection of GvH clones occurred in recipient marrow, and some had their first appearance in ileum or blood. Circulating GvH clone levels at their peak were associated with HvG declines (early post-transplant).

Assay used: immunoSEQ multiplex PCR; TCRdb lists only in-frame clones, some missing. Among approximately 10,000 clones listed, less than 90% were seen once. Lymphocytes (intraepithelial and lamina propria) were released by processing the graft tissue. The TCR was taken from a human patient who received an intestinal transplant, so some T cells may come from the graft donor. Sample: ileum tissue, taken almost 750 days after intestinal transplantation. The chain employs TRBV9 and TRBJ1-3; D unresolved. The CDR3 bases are TGTGCCAGCAGCGTAGCTATAGGGTTTGAAAACACCATATATTTT. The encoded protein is CASSVAIGFENTIYF.